This T cell receptor beta chain was documented in a study of shared clonotypes between healthy human individuals. Overall study findings and caveats: Sample collection involved blood only; tissue repertoires are likely different. Of the naive CD4 clonotypes, around 4.8% were shared across a few donors.

Clones were sequenced by immunoSEQ multiplex PCR, and TCRdb holds only the in-frame ones, with some missing. This repertoire shows 2 million to 2.5 million clones, roughly 93% found once; its top ten account for around 0.4%. Details on this clone: No antigen is known for it.

This CDR3 is 15 amino acids long. The germline CDR1 and CDR2 sequences are KGHSY and FQNENV. Trimming took 7 bases from V and 6 from J, leaving 19 bases between them. Sequencing was performed on naive CD4+ T cells from PBMCs. Subset described: CD45RA+ positively selected. J is TRBJ1-5 and V is TRBV16; D unclear. The sequence came from a man between 18 and 35 years old in good health. Some clones in this sample may be carry-over from other donors' samples. The CDR3: CASTSWGEGFQPQHF. The CDR3 nucleotides read TGTGCCAGCACCAGTTGGGGAGAAGGGTTTCAGCCCCAGCATTTT. Drawing the rest from reference TRBV16 and TRBJ1-5, the complete variable domain is GEEVAQTPKHLVRGEGQKAKLYCAPIKGHSYVFWYQQVLKNEFKFLISFQNENVFDETGMPKERFSAKCLPNSPCSLEIQATKLEDSAVYFCASTSWGEGFQPQHFGDGTRLSIL.